The 25 T cell receptor beta chains in this list originate from one sample, sequenced in a study of molecular identifiers for immune sequencing clone quantification (dated 2018 in TCRdb). Library preparation was by PCR. Instrument used: NextSeq 500. TCRdb reanalyzed the raw reads on its own, using fastp at Q25 for trimming and MiXCR for clone calling, and kept in-frame beta chains. When rows share a CDR3 protein, they turn into one entry using the most common DNA and genes. Counted in this sample were some 680,000 distinct CDR3 sequences; about 25% of them appeared once. About 0.8% of the sample is in the top ten clones. The sample taken for sequencing was naive CD8+ T cells from blood, with Jurkat cell RNA spiked in. The intended sense of this specimen's cell subset or site label: FACS-sorted CD8+CD4-CCR7+CD45RA+ naive T cells. These receptors came from a human donor in good health. Some libraries in this study had Jurkat cell RNA spiked in.

In its sample, this clonotype was seen once. A much bigger clone sits one base away, suggesting this may be a read error. The chain recombines TRBV14 with TRBJ1-1, with D tentatively TRBD1 (6 bases). This CDR3 region has 13 residues. Germline loops: CDR1 SGHDN, CDR2 FVKESK. Trimming removed 6 bases at V and 6 bases at J, with 14 bases between. The CDR3 DNA reads TGTGCCAGCAGTCCGGGGGCTGGCTCTGAAGCTTTCTTT. This translates into CASSPGAGSEAFF.

V and J are TRBV27 and TRBJ2-2; TRBD1 matches at 10 bases. CDR1 is MNHEY, CDR2 SMNVEV, per germline (reference sequence). This CDR3 region has 14 residues. V dropped 6 bases and J dropped 8; count of bases not matched to a gene: 6. The CDR3 region is CASSPGQGLGELFF. CDR3 bases: TGTGCCAGCAGCCCGGGACAGGGGTTGGGGGAGCTGTTTTTT.

The V call is TRBV7-9, the J call TRBJ2-1, with unresolved D. The ends were cut back, 2 bases at V and 0 bases at J, with 11 bases in the middle. The CDR3 is 16 residues long. CDR1 and CDR2 from the germline V gene are SEHNR and FQNEAQ (reference sequence). The CDR3 protein is CASSLSLTISYNEQFF. CDR3 nucleotide sequence: TGTGCCAGCAGCTTATCCCTCACCATCTCCTACAATGAGCAGTTCTTC.

This clonotype occurred a few times. The chain recombines TRBV3-1 with TRBJ2-3; 11 nucleotides match TRBD2. The CDR3 has 18 amino acids. Germline assignment: CDR1 LGHDT and CDR2 YNNKEL (reference sequence). With V trimmed by 4 bases and J by 0 bases, 9 bases remained unmatched. This chain's CDR3 is CASSRLLAGEISTDTQYF. DNA of the CDR3: TGTGCCAGCAGCCGGTTACTAGCGGGGGAAATCAGCACAGATACGCAGTATTTT.

Of note for this clonotype: At one end the junction does not follow the germline gene, possibly because of a read error. This chain connects TRBV27 to TRBJ1-5; D unresolved. Looked up from germline, CDR1 is MNHEY and CDR2 is SMNVEV (reference sequence). The CDR3 has 13 amino acids. In DNA form, the CDR3 reads TGTGCCAGCAGTCCGGATAGCAATCAGCCCCAGCAGTTT. This codes for CASSPDSNQPQQF.

This clonotype occurred many times. V gene TRBV6-5 combines with J gene TRBJ1-1; D might be TRBD1 (5 bases). The ends were cut back, 4 bases at V and 6 bases at J, with 6 bases in the middle. CDR1 is MNHEY and CDR2 is SVGAGI in the germline V gene. There are 11 residues in the CDR3. CDR3: CASSWGAEAFF. CDR3 DNA sequence: TGTGCCAGCAGTTGGGGGGCTGAAGCTTTCTTT.

This clonotype was seen more than once but under ten times. The CDR3 sequence is CASSLPGLAGGSDTQYF. DNA of the CDR3: TGTGCCAGCAGTTTACCGGGACTAGCGGGAGGCTCGGATACGCAGTATTTT. V is TRBV27 and J is TRBJ2-3, with 15 bases aligning to TRBD2. Germline trimming cut 2 bases from V and 6 bases from J; bases unmatched to any gene: 6. Germline assignment: CDR1 MNHEY and CDR2 SMNVEV (reference sequence). This CDR3 contains 17 residues.

On this clonotype itself: Being one base from a much bigger clone, this may be a read error. Because it lacks the conserved phenylalanine or tryptophan at the end, this CDR3 is likely a read error. The chain uses TRBV5-1 and TRBJ1-5; D not certain. The V and J ends lost 2 bases and 1 base respectively, with 7 bases between them. There are 14 residues in the CDR3. Germline lookup yields CDR1 SGHRS and CDR2 YFSETQ. CDR3 nucleotides: TGCGCCAGCAGCTTCGAAGGGAGCAATCAGCCCCAGCATATT. It encodes CASSFEGSNQPQHI.

This chain links TRBV6-2 or TRBV6-3 with TRBJ2-7; TRBD1 matches at 7 bases. The length of the CDR3 is 15 residues. The trim removed 6 bases at V and 3 bases at J, leaving 11 bases unmatched. Germline loops: CDR1 MNHEY, CDR2 SVGEGT. CDR3 DNA: TGTGCCAGCAGCCGCGTGGTTGGGACAGACTACGAGCAGTACTTC. It specifies CASSRVVGTDYEQYF.

This clonotype was seen a few times. The genes are TRBV19 and TRBJ2-1; 10 bases agree with TRBD2. The CDR3 totals 15 residues. Germline V lookup: CDR1 LNHDA, CDR2 SQIVND (reference sequence). With V trimmed by 6 bases and J by 7 bases, 9 bases remained unmatched. CDR3 in DNA: TGTGCCAGTAGACCTCTAGCGGGAGTGGGGAATGAGCAGTTCTTC. This gives the protein CASRPLAGVGNEQFF. The variable domain in full, completed from reference TRBV19 and TRBJ2-1, reads DGGITQSPKYLFRKEGQNVTLSCEQNLNHDAMYWYRQDPGQGLRLIYYSQIVNDFQKGDIAEGYSVSREKKESFPLTVTSAQKNPTAFYLCASRPLAGVGNEQFFGPGTRLTVL.

The chain uses TRBV20-1 and TRBJ2-3, with 10 bases identical to TRBD2. The length of the CDR3 is 18 residues. J lost 2 bases, V lost 1 base, and 12 bases had no gene match. Germline V lookup: CDR1 DFQATT, CDR2 SNEGSKA (reference sequence). CDR3 sequence reads: CSARGIAGGQGHTDTQYF. DNA of the CDR3: TGCAGTGCTAGAGGCATAGCGGGGGGTCAGGGCCACACAGATACGCAGTATTTT.

This clonotype was observed many times. The CDR3 reads CASSSSVAVLYNEQFF. The CDR3 DNA sequence: TGTGCCAGCAGCAGCTCCGTCGCGGTACTCTACAATGAGCAGTTCTTC. The chain carries TRBV7-2 and TRBJ2-1; D gene ambiguous. The V gene lost 5 bases and the J gene lost 3 bases, with 17 bases spanning the gap. Germline-derived CDR1 and CDR2 are SGHTA and FQGNSA. The CDR3 is 16 amino acids. The full variable domain, rest sourced from reference TRBV7-2 and TRBJ2-1, is GAGVSQSPSNKVTEKGKDVELRCDPISGHTALYWYRQSLGQGLEFLIYFQGNSAPDKSGLPSDRFSAERTGGSVSTLTIQRTQQEDSAVYLCASSSSVAVLYNEQFFGPGTRLTVL.

This clonotype was seen at least ten times. The rearrangement uses TRBV20-1 and TRBJ2-7; TRBD2 matches at 11 bases. Germline CDR1 and CDR2: DFQATT and SNEGSKA (reference sequence). The CDR3 has 19 residues. V shed 4 bases and J 0 bases; nucleotides not matched to a gene: 17. CDR3 nucleotides: TGCAGTGCTATTCATTCGGGACTAGCGGCCCCCGAAAGCTCCTACGAGCAGTACTTC. This translates into CSAIHSGLAAPESSYEQYF.

With regard to this clonotype: This sequence may be a read error, since a much larger clone differs from it by one base. V is TRBV6-5 and J is TRBJ2-2; 7 positions match TRBD1. Germline values: CDR1 MNHEY, CDR2 SVGAGI. The CDR3 spans 14 residues. The DNA of the CDR3 is TGTGCCAGCAGTTACGGGACAGCTGTCGGGGAGCCGTTTTTT. Protein product: CASSYGTAVGEPFF.

Concerning this clonotype itself: Just one base apart from a much larger clone, this may be a read error. The rearrangement joins TRBV2 to TRBJ2-3, with unresolved D. The better agreement between TRBJ1-5 and the DNA end casts doubt on the J call. There are 11 residues in the CDR3. The V gene's germline CDR1 is SNHLY and CDR2 FYNNEI. CDR3 in amino acids: CASSEEDTQHF. DNA for the CDR3: TGTGCCAGCAGTGAGGAAGATACGCAGCATTTT.

This clonotype was seen only a few times. The gene calls are TRBV4-1 and TRBJ2-1, with 11 bases that match TRBD2. V gave up 4 bases and J gave up 7 bases; unmatched junction bases: 6. The CDR3 extends over 15 amino acids. The V gene's germline CDR1 is MGHRA and CDR2 YSYEKL. Here the CDR3 DNA reads TGCGCCAGCAGCCCTGTTAGCGGGGGGGCAAATGAGCAGTTCTTC. Amino acids: CASSPVSGGANEQFF.

As regards this clonotype: Sequence at one end of the junction differs from germline and may be a read error. The V and J genes are TRBV2 and TRBJ2-5, with D possibly matching TRBD1 (7 bases). Germline V gene sequence: CDR1 SNHLY, CDR2 FYNNEI. The CDR3 is 13 amino acids. The CDR3, as DNA: TGTGCCAGCAGGGGGGGACAGCAAGAGCCCCAGTACTTC. Translation gives CASRGGQQEPQYF.

For this clonotype: This may arise from a read error, as a much more abundant clone is one base away. A read error is likely, as this CDR3 ends without the conserved phenylalanine or tryptophan. The CDR3 spells CASSLTGENTEAFL. CDR3 sequence (DNA): TGTGCCAGCAGCTTAACAGGTGAGAACACTGAAGCTTTCCTT. V is TRBV9 and J is TRBJ1-1, with a weak D call TRBD1 (5 bases). Germline CDR1 reads SGDLS; CDR2 reads YYNGEE. Between the trimmed V and J ends, which lost 4 bases and 1 base, there was a span of 11 bases. This CDR3 is 14 amino acids long.

The chain couples TRBV11-3 to TRBJ2-1; TRBD2 matches at 11 bases. From germline, CDR1 is SGHNT and CDR2 YENEEA. The CDR3 extends over 14 amino acids. V gave up 5 bases and J gave up 9 bases; unmatched junction bases: 6. The CDR3 spells CASSISGGAPEQFF. For the CDR3, the DNA is TGTGCCAGCAGCATTAGCGGGGGGGCCCCTGAGCAGTTCTTC.

The gene calls are TRBV6-5 and TRBJ2-7, with 12 positions matching TRBD1. Germline CDR1 MNHEY, CDR2 SVGAGI. The CDR3 covers 15 residues. The ends lost 1 base at V and 7 bases at J; junction bases unmatched: 5. For the CDR3, the DNA is TGTGCCAGCAGTTACTGGGGACAGGGGGCGGGAGAGCAGTACTTC. Its protein is CASSYWGQGAGEQYF.

The chain joins TRBV4-1 to TRBJ2-7; TRBD2 matches 9 bases. The CDR3 runs to 18 residues. With V trimmed by 3 bases and J by 0 bases, 12 bases remained unmatched. Germline-derived CDR1 and CDR2 are MGHRA and YSYEKL. The CDR3 DNA is TGCGCCAGCAGCCATACGACGCCAGCGGGGGGATACTCCTACGAGCAGTACTTC. Its translation: CASSHTTPAGGYSYEQYF.

This clonotype was seen more than once but under ten times. The chain is built from TRBV10-3 and TRBJ2-7; D is perhaps TRBD1 (5 bases). The germline V gene encodes CDR1 ENHRY and CDR2 SYGVKD. Trimming cost V 4 bases and J 6 bases, with 25 bases left between them. The CDR3 extends over 17 amino acids. CDR3 loop: CAISGSPVGAPDVEQYF. CDR3 in DNA: TGTGCCATCAGTGGCTCCCCTGTTGGGGCACCGGATGTCGAGCAGTACTTC.

J is TRBJ2-5 and V is TRBV7-9; D unclear. Germline CDR1 SEHNR, CDR2 FQNEAQ (reference sequence). The CDR3 is 12 amino acids. V was clipped by 5 bases and J by 5 bases, with 9 bases between them. CDR3 nucleotide sequence: TGTGCCAGCAGCGGTGCCCGGGAGACCCAGTACTTC. This encodes CASSGARETQYF.

Details on this clonotype: A junction boundary mismatches the germline segment, possibly from a read error. The rearrangement uses TRBV2 and TRBJ1-2; 8 nucleotides match TRBD1. In germline, CDR1 is SNHLY, CDR2 FYNNEI. The CDR3 spans 15 residues. The DNA for the CDR3 is TGTGCCAGCGGTGAGTGGACAGGGACAAAAAATGGCTACCCCTTC. It specifies CASGEWTGTKNGYPF.

Comments on this clonotype: A much bigger clone sits one base away, suggesting this may be a read error. Since the CDR3 does not end with the conserved phenylalanine or tryptophan, this likely comes from a read error. The chain uses TRBV20-1 and TRBJ2-7; 8 bases agree with TRBD2. The CDR3 extends over 12 amino acids. Germline V gene lookup returns CDR1 DFQATT and CDR2 SNEGSKA (reference sequence). Trimming cost V 6 bases and J 6 bases; bases outside gene matches: 7. CDR3 DNA: TGCAGTGCGGATGGGGGACTAGTCGAGCAGTACCTC. Protein: CSADGGLVEQYL.